This T cell receptor beta chain is drawn from a study of shared clonotypes between healthy human individuals. Study outcomes and limitations: Despite large depth, sorted-subset datasets appeared incompletely sequenced. Larger richness was generally estimated for naive than memory subsets. Compared with clonotypes that all four donors shared, non-shared clonotypes had lower generation probabilities. Only a few donors were included, so the genetic and exposure-history diversity represented was limited.

About this clone itself: Its antigen is as yet unknown.

Produced via immunoSEQ multiplex PCR; TCRdb's table is partial and in-frame only. The sample contains approximately 530,000 clones, 90% to 97% of which appear only once. Trimming removed 7 bases from V and 8 bases from J, with 23 bases in between. Germline CDR1 MGHDK, CDR2 SYGVNS. The CDR3 totals 15 residues. This TCR came from a woman aged 25 to 39 in good health. Input material: naive CD4+ T cells sorted from blood. Regarding subset: CD45RA+ positively selected. This chain links TRBV25-1 with TRBJ1-2, with TRBD1 as a possible D gene (6 bases). CDR3 sequence reads: CASKEGGTETRGYTF. The CDR3 region has the DNA TGTGCCAGCAAAGAAGGGGGGACGGAAACCAGAGGCTACACCTTC.